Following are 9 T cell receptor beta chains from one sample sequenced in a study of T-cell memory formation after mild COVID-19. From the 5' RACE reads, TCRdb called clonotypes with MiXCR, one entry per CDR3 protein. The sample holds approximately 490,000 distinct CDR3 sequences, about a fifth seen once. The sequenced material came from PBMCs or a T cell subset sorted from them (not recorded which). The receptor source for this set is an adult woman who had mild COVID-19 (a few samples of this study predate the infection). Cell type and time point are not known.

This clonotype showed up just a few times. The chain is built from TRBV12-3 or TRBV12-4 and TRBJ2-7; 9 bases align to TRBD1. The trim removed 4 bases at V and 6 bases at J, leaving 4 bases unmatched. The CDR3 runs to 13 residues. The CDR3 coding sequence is TGTGCCAGCAGTTCCGGGACAGGGTTCGAGCAGTACTTC. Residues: CASSSGTGFEQYF.

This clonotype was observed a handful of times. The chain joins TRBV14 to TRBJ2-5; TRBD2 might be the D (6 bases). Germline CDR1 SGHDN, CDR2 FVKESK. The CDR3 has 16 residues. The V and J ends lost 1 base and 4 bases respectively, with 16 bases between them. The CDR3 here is CASSQGREYWSETQYF. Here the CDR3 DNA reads TGTGCCAGCAGCCAAGGGAGGGAGTATTGGTCAGAGACCCAGTACTTC. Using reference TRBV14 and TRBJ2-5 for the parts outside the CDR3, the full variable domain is EAGVTQFPSHSVIEKGQTVTLRCDPISGHDNLYWYRRVMGKEIKFLLHFVKESKQDESGMPNNRFLAERTGGTYSTLKVQPAELEDSGVYFCASSQGREYWSETQYFGPGTRLLVL.

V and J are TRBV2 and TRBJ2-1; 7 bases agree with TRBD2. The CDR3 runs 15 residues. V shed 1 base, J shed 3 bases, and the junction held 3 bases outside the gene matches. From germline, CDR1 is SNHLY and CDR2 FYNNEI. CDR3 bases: TGTGCCAGCAGTGAAGAGCCTAGCGGCTACAATGAGCAGTTCTTC. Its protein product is CASSEEPSGYNEQFF.

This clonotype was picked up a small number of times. The CDR3 nucleotides read TGTGCCAGCAATTGGGAGGCCTTAAGCACAGATACGCAGTATTTT. Translating gives CASNWEALSTDTQYF. The gene calls are TRBV6-6 and TRBJ2-3; maybe TRBD2 (6 bases). CDR3 length: 15 residues. Germline V gives CDR1 MNHNY, CDR2 SVGAGI (reference sequence). The germline V and J ends were trimmed by 7 bases and 0 bases, with 14 bases remaining between them.

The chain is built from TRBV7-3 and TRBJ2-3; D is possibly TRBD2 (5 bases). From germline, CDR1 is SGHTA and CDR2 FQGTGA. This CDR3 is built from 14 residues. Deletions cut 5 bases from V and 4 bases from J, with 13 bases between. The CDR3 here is CASSLIVGADTQYF. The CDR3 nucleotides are TGTGCCAGCAGCCTGATAGTCGGGGCAGATACGCAGTATTTT.

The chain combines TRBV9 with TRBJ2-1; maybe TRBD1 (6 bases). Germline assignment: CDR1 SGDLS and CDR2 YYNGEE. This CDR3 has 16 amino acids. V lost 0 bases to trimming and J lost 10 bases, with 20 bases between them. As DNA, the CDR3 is TGTGCCAGCAGCGTAGCAGGGGACCCCCCGAACGGGGAGCAGTTCTTC. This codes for CASSVAGDPPNGEQFF.

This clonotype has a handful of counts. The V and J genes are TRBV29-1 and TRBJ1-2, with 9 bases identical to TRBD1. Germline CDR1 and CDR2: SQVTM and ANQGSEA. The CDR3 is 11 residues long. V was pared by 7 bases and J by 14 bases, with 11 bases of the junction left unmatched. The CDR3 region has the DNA TGCAGCGCCACAGGGACAGGGCTGAGTACCTTC. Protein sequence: CSATGTGLSTF.

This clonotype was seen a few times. The CDR3 nucleotides read TGTGCCAGCAGTTTATCTTTCGTGAGTGGATCCACAGATACGCAGTATTTT. Amino acids: CASSLSFVSGSTDTQYF. The chain uses TRBV27 and TRBJ2-3, with D unresolved. The CDR3 spans 17 residues. V was clipped by 0 bases and J by 2 bases, with 15 bases between them. Germline V gene lookup returns CDR1 MNHEY and CDR2 SMNVEV (reference sequence).

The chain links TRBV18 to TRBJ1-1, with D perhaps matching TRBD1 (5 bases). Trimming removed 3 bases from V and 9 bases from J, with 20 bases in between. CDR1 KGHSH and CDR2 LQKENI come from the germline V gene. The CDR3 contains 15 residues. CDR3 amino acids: CASSPHPLTRDQAFF. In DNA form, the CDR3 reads TGTGCCAGCTCACCCCATCCTCTCACCCGGGACCAAGCTTTCTTT. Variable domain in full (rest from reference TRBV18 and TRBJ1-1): NAGVMQNPRHLVRRRGQEARLRCSPMKGHSHVYWYRQLPEEGLKFMVYLQKENIIDESGMPKERFSAEFPKEGPSILRIQQVVRGDSAAYFCASSPHPLTRDQAFFGQGTRLTVV.